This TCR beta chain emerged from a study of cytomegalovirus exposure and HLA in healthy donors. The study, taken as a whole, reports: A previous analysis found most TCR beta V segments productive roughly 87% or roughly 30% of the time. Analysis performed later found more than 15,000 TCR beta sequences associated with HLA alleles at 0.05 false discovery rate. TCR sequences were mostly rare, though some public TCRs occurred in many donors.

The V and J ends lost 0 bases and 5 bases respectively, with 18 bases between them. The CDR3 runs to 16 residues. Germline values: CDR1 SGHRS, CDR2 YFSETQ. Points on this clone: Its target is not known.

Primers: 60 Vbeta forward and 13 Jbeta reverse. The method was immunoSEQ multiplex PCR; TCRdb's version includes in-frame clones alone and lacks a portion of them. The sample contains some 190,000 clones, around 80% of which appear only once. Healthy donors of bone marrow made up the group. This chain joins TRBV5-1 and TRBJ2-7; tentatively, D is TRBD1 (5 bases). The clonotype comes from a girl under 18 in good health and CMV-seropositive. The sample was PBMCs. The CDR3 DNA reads TGCGCCAGCAGCTTGGTCTTGGACACCGATTCGGACGAGCAGTACTTC. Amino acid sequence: CASSLVLDTDSDEQYF.